Shown below are 24 T cell receptor beta chains from a single sample sequenced in a study of blood T cell repertoires in COVID-19. Assay used: immunoSEQ multiplex PCR; TCRdb lists only in-frame clones, some missing. The sample has around 9,500 clones, about 81% seen once; the top ten hold over 20%. The sequenced sample consisted of peripheral blood. These receptors were collected from a man in his 60s with active COVID-19.

This clone appeared once. V is TRBV7-2 and J is TRBJ2-3, with 9 positions matching TRBD2. This CDR3 is 18 amino acids long. The germline V gene encodes CDR1 SGHTA and CDR2 FQGNSA. V lost 2 bases, J lost 4 bases, and 13 bases stayed unmatched. CDR3 nucleotide sequence: TGTGCCAGCAGCTTAAATGGGGTAGCGGGAGTTCTAGCAGATACGCAGTATTTT. This sequence encodes CASSLNGVAGVLADTQYF. Drawing the rest from reference TRBV7-2 and TRBJ2-3, the complete variable domain is GAGVSQSPSNKVTEKGKDVELRCDPISGHTALYWYRQSLGQGLEFLIYFQGNSAPDKSGLPSDRFSAERTGGSVSTLTIQRTQQEDSAVYLCASSLNGVAGVLADTQYFGPGTRLTVL.

The chain links TRBV12-5 to TRBJ2-1, with 11 bases matching TRBD2. V lost 6 bases to trimming and J lost 5 bases; unmatched junction nucleotides: 3. CDR3 length equals 14 residues. Germline-derived CDR1 and CDR2 are LGHNT and FRNRAP. CDR3 amino acids: CASGPSGGNNEQFF. CDR3 DNA sequence: TGTGCTAGTGGACCTAGCGGGGGGAACAATGAGCAGTTCTTC.

The chain has TRBV15 and TRBJ1-3, with D possibly TRBD1 on 5 matching bases. The V and J ends lost 0 bases and 4 bases respectively, with 13 bases between them. The germline V gene encodes CDR1 LNHNV and CDR2 YYDKDF (reference sequence). This CDR3 is 16 amino acids long. The chain's CDR3 is CATSRDQMGPGNTIYF. The CDR3 DNA sequence: TGTGCCACCAGCAGAGATCAAATGGGGCCCGGAAACACCATATATTTT.

This chain uses TRBV9 with TRBJ2-3, with D unresolved. V lost 3 bases and J 7 bases, leaving 12 bases between the germline ends. Germline values: CDR1 SGDLS, CDR2 YYNGEE. This CDR3 contains 13 residues. CDR3 sequence reads: CASSAVSENTQYF. The CDR3 region has the DNA TGTGCCAGCAGCGCTGTGAGCGAAAATACGCAGTATTTT.

The CDR3 nucleotides are TGTGCCAGTAGTATTGGGCAGAACACTGAAGCTTTCTTT. This gives the protein CASSIGQNTEAFF. The chain is built from TRBV19 and TRBJ1-1; D is unresolved. The CDR3 totals 13 residues. Germline loops: CDR1 LNHDA, CDR2 SQIVND (reference sequence). Trimming took 3 bases from V and 1 from J, leaving 6 bases between them. Complete variable domain (other parts from reference TRBV19 and TRBJ1-1): DGGITQSPKYLFRKEGQNVTLSCEQNLNHDAMYWYRQDPGQGLRLIYYSQIVNDFQKGDIAEGYSVSREKKESFPLTVTSAQKNPTAFYLCASSIGQNTEAFFGQGTRLTVV.

This clone was picked up a small number of times. This chain uses TRBV28 with TRBJ1-5; a weak D match, TRBD1 (6 bases). The CDR3 is 15 amino acids. Per germline, CDR1 MDHEN and CDR2 SYDVKM. Trimming stripped 6 bases from V and 0 bases from J, with 12 bases between. Here the CDR3 reads CASSITGYSNQPQHF. In nucleotides, the CDR3 is TGTGCCAGCAGCATAACAGGGTATAGCAATCAGCCCCAGCATTTT.

This clone was detected once. This chain connects TRBV5-1 to TRBJ2-2; possibly TRBD1 for D (5 bases). Germline V gene lookup returns CDR1 SGHRS and CDR2 YFSETQ. With 4 bases removed from V and 7 bases from J, the gap between germline ends came to 17 bases. This CDR3 region has 15 residues. CDR3 residues: CASSPAVGTGGELFF. The DNA of the CDR3 is TGCGCCAGCAGCCCCGCGGTCGGCACAGGCGGGGAGCTGTTTTTT.

The chain has TRBV3-1 (or the pseudogene TRBV3-2) and TRBJ1-2; 9 positions match TRBD1. With 0 bases clipped from V and 2 bases from J, the junction kept 4 bases outside the gene matches. The CDR3 is made up of 16 amino acids. Germline CDR1 reads LGHDT; CDR2 reads YNNKEL (reference sequence). CDR3 nucleotides: TGTGCCAGCAGCCAAGAGTGGGGACAGGGCAACTATGGCTACACCTTC. Protein product: CASSQEWGQGNYGYTF.

The genes are TRBV6-5 and TRBJ2-1, with a possible D match to TRBD2 (5 bases). V lost 5 bases, J lost 9 bases, and 20 bases lay in between. The germline V gene has CDR1 MNHEY and CDR2 SVGAGI. The CDR3 covers 15 residues. CDR3 residues: CASSLGEVSVTEQFF. CDR3 DNA: TGTGCCAGCAGTCTCGGGGAAGTCTCTGTCACTGAGCAGTTCTTC.

This clone rates as medium-sized. V gene TRBV19 combines with J gene TRBJ1-2; possible D gene TRBD1, 6 bases. Trimming took 5 bases from V and 4 from J, leaving 8 bases between them. The germline V gene has CDR1 LNHDA and CDR2 SQIVND (reference sequence). This CDR3 is 12 amino acids long. The CDR3 DNA follows: TGTGCCAGTAGTCCAGGGGCCTATGGCTACACCTTC. Translating it yields CASSPGAYGYTF.

The V call is TRBV6-6, the J call TRBJ2-3, with TRBD2 matching over 8 bases. CDR3 length equals 15 residues. V gave up 5 bases and J gave up 0 bases; unmatched junction bases: 4. Germline CDR1 MNHNY, CDR2 SVGAGI (reference sequence). Here the CDR3 reads CASSRGTSSTDTQYF. Written as DNA, the CDR3 is TGTGCCAGCAGTCGCGGGACTAGTAGCACAGATACGCAGTATTTT.

The CDR3 DNA reads TGTGCCAGCAGCTCAAGAACCGGACTGCTCCAAGAGACCCAGTACTTC. Its translation: CASSSRTGLLQETQYF. The chain employs TRBV7-6 and TRBJ2-5; maybe TRBD2 (5 bases). The CDR3 runs 16 residues. V was pared by 4 bases and J by 1 base, with 16 bases between. Germline-derived CDR1 and CDR2 are SGHVS and FNYEAQ. Variable domain in full (rest from reference TRBV7-6 and TRBJ2-5): GAGVSQSPRYKVTKRGQDVALRCDPISGHVSLYWYRQALGQGPEFLTYFNYEAQQDKSGLPNDRFSAERPEGSISTLTIQRTEQRDSAMYRCASSSRTGLLQETQYFGPGTRLLVL.

This clone was seen a single time. The rearrangement uses TRBV27 and TRBJ2-7, with 7 bases aligning to TRBD1. The CDR3 contains 13 residues. The germline CDR1 and CDR2 sequences are MNHEY and SMNVEV (reference sequence). The junction had 3 bases not matched to a gene; V was cut back by 6 bases and J by 1 base. CDR3 residues: CASRPGQSYEQYF. The DNA for the CDR3 is TGTGCCAGCAGACCGGGACAGTCCTACGAGCAGTACTTC.

The V gene is TRBV5-1, the J gene TRBJ2-5; TRBD2 agrees at 9 bases. V dropped 4 bases and J dropped 2; count of bases not matched to a gene: 6. The length of the CDR3 is 15 residues. The germline gives CDR1 SGHRS, CDR2 YFSETQ. CDR3 sequence (DNA): TGCGCCAGCAGCCGTAGCGGGGGAGATCAAGAGACCCAGTACTTC. Its translation is CASSRSGGDQETQYF.

This chain connects TRBV24-1 to TRBJ2-1; possible D gene TRBD2, 6 bases. V gave up 6 bases and J gave up 1 base, with 18 bases separating them. This CDR3 spans 17 amino acids. Germline values: CDR1 KGHDR, CDR2 SFDVKD. CDR3 sequence (DNA): TGTGCCACCAGTCACGGGAGTAGCGTCAGGTCCTACAATGAGCAGTTCTTC. Its protein is CATSHGSSVRSYNEQFF.

The CDR3 nucleotides are TGTGCCAGCAGCTTATCCTTTAGCGGGTCCGACTCCTACGAGCAGTACTTC. It yields the protein CASSLSFSGSDSYEQYF. The V and J genes are TRBV7-3 and TRBJ2-7; TRBD2 matches at 7 bases. Trimming cost V 2 bases and J 0 bases; bases outside gene matches: 10. The germline V gene encodes CDR1 SGHTA and CDR2 FQGTGA. The CDR3 is 17 amino acids.

The V call is TRBV5-6, the J call TRBJ2-7; tentative D call: TRBD1 (6 bases). V was trimmed by 0 bases and J by 3 bases, leaving 7 bases between them. The germline V gene has CDR1 SGHDT and CDR2 YYEEEE. CDR3 length equals 13 residues. CDR3 residues: CASSLGGGYEQYF. In DNA, the CDR3 is TGTGCCAGCAGCTTGGGAGGGGGCTACGAGCAGTACTTC. The full variable domain, completed using reference TRBV5-6 and TRBJ2-7, is DAGVTQSPTHLIKTRGQQVTLRCSPKSGHDTVSWYQQALGQGPQFIFQYYEEEERQRGNFPDRFSGHQFPNYSSELNVNALLLGDSALYLCASSLGGGYEQYFGPGTRLTVT.

The chain uses TRBV12-3 or TRBV12-4 and TRBJ1-3, with unresolved D. Trimming took 6 bases from V and 4 from J, leaving 7 bases between them. The CDR3 is made up of 12 amino acids. CDR3 bases: TGTGCCAGCAGCCTATCAGGAAACACCATATATTTT. Translation: CASSLSGNTIYF.

This chain links TRBV27 with TRBJ1-5; 8 positions agree with TRBD1. The CDR3 has 12 amino acids. V trimming: 8 bases; J trimming: 15 bases; junction bases outside the gene matches: 12. Germline V gives CDR1 MNHEY, CDR2 SMNVEV (reference sequence). CDR3 in DNA: TGTGCCAGCGGCCAGGGGGCAGGAGGTTCGCATTTT. Translating it yields CASGQGAGGSHF.

V and J are TRBV19 and TRBJ1-1, with TRBD1 as a possible D gene (5 bases). Germline CDR1 is LNHDA and CDR2 is SQIVND (reference sequence). V dropped 9 bases and J dropped 5 bases, with 25 bases sitting between them. The CDR3 length is 16 residues. The CDR3 sequence: CASSGPGMRSRTEAFF. CDR3 bases: TGTGCCAGCAGTGGCCCAGGGATGAGGAGTAGGACTGAAGCTTTCTTT. Full variable domain (missing parts from reference TRBV19 and TRBJ1-1): DGGITQSPKYLFRKEGQNVTLSCEQNLNHDAMYWYRQDPGQGLRLIYYSQIVNDFQKGDIAEGYSVSREKKESFPLTVTSAQKNPTAFYLCASSGPGMRSRTEAFFGQGTRLTVV.

This clone showed up just a few times. The V gene is TRBV5-1, the J gene TRBJ2-2; 8 bases match TRBD1. CDR1 SGHRS and CDR2 YFSETQ come from the germline V gene. The CDR3 sequence is 14 residues long. The V segment lost 4 bases and the J segment 9 bases; nucleotides outside the gene matches: 8. This chain's CDR3 is CASSVDPGGRELFF. The CDR3, as DNA: TGCGCCAGCAGCGTCGACCCAGGGGGCAGGGAGCTGTTTTTT.

CDR3 sequence (DNA): TGTGCCACCAGCTTCCTTAATGAGCAGTTCTTC. This translates into CATSFLNEQFF. This chain links TRBV24-1 with TRBJ2-1; D unclear. V lost 7 bases to trimming and J lost 7 bases, with 7 bases between them. Germline V CDR1 and CDR2: KGHDR, SFDVKD. This CDR3 spans 11 amino acids.

The chain recombines TRBV6-2 or TRBV6-3 with TRBJ2-2; TRBD2 is a possible D gene (5 bases). The V gene lost 0 bases and the J gene lost 6 bases, with 17 bases spanning the gap. CDR3 size: 17 residues. The V gene's germline CDR1 is MNHEY and CDR2 SVGEGT. The CDR3 spells CASSYSPRTGIPGELFF. CDR3 in DNA: TGTGCCAGCAGTTACTCCCCACGGACTGGAATACCCGGGGAGCTGTTTTTT.

CDR3: CASSLGVGTGENNSPLHF. In DNA form, the CDR3 reads TGTGCCAGCAGCTTAGGGGTCGGGACAGGGGAGAATAATTCACCCCTCCACTTT. The chain employs TRBV7-9 and TRBJ1-6, with TRBD1 matching 10 bases. The germline V gene has CDR1 SEHNR and CDR2 FQNEAQ (reference sequence). The trim removed 1 base at V and 5 bases at J, leaving 8 bases unmatched. The CDR3 covers 18 residues.